The entry below gives a single T cell receptor (beta chain) sequence along with its context. The CDR3 consists of 15 residues. Germline trimming cut 5 bases from V and 5 bases from J; bases unmatched to any gene: 8. Germline V gives CDR1 SEHNR, CDR2 FQNEAQ (reference sequence). The data originate from a study of T cells in Graves' hyperthyroidism and ophthalmopathy. Patients with ophthalmopathy all had a Clinical Activity Score of at least 3, a NOSPECS grade of at least 4 and duration under 3 months. RNA transcripts served as the template for amplifying TCR beta CDR3 regions. RT-PCR in the first round (using the HTBI primer set) targeted the TCR CDR3. Using its own MiXCR run on the multiplex PCR reads, TCRdb lists one record per CDR3 protein. The sample lists approximately 690,000 distinct CDR3 sequences, about a fifth occurring once.

The TCR originated in a man aged 25 to 40 with Graves' ophthalmopathy. The chain employs TRBV7-9 and TRBJ2-5; TRBD1 agrees at 10 bases. The sequenced sample consisted of blood. For the CDR3, the DNA is TGTGCCAGCAGCGACGGACAGGGGGTGTGGGAGACCCAGTACTTC. This translates into CASSDGQGVWETQYF.